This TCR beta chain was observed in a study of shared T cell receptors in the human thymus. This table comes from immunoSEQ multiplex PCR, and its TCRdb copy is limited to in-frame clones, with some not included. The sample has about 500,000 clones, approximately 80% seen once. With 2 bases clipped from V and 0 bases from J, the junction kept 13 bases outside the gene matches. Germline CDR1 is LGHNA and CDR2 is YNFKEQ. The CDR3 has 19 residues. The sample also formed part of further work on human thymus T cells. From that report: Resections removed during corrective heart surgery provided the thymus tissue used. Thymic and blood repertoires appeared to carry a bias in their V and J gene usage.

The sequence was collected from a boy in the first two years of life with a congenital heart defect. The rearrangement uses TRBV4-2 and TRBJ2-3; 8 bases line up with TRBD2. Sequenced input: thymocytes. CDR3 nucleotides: TGTGCCAGCAGCCAAAGCGGGAGCAATCTAAGAGTAAGCACAGATACGCAGTATTTT. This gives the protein CASSQSGSNLRVSTDTQYF.